The T cell receptor beta chain described here comes from a study of blood T cell repertoires in COVID-19. Study as a whole: The analysed material was cDNA or gDNA that came from T cells, B-cell-depleted T cells, or PBMCs.

CDR3 size: 14 residues. The V gene's germline CDR1 is SNHLY and CDR2 FYNNEI. Trimming cost V 7 bases and J 3 bases, with 16 bases left between them. Original processing methods: Reference gene primer amplification gave nucleated cell count estimates. TCRdb keeps only in-frame clones here, not all; method: immunoSEQ multiplex PCR. V and J calls plus clone size are reproduced from that table; the DNA served to infer D and trimming. The table includes about 99,000 clones, 84% detected once. The chain couples TRBV2 to TRBJ2-7, with a possible D match to TRBD1 (5 bases). Sequences were obtained from peripheral blood. This TCR derives from a man between 70 and 80 years old with active or convalescent COVID-19. For the CDR3, the DNA is TGTGCCAGCACCCCCGGAGACAGATACTACGAGCAGTACTTC. Translated, it gives CASTPGDRYYEQYF. Full variable domain (remainder filled in from reference TRBV2 and TRBJ2-7): EPEVTQTPSHQVTQMGQEVILRCVPISNHLYFYWYRQILGQKVEFLVSFYNNEISEKSEIFDDQFSVERPDGSNFTLKIRSTKLEDSAMYFCASTPGDRYYEQYFGPGTRLTVT.